This entry lists 29 T cell receptor beta chains sequenced from one sample in a study of blood T cell repertoires in COVID-19. Libraries were prepared by immunoSEQ multiplex PCR; TCRdb keeps only in-frame clonotypes and omits some of them. This repertoire shows some 69,000 clones, roughly 83% found once; its top ten account for 2.5% to 3%. Sequencing was done on a sample of peripheral blood. Receptor source: a man at least 80 years old with active or convalescent COVID-19.

The CDR3 coding sequence is TGTGCCAGCAGGGCTATAGGCGGGACTAGGCGCGAGCAGTACTTC. Protein sequence: CASRAIGGTRREQYF. The J gene is TRBJ2-7, the V gene TRBV11-2, with TRBD2 identical over 8 bases. The V gene's germline CDR1 is SGHAT and CDR2 FQNNGV. With V trimmed by 6 bases and J by 6 bases, 13 bases remained unmatched. This CDR3 region has 15 residues.

The chain has TRBV7-9 and TRBJ2-5; 8 nucleotides agree with TRBD2. The length of the CDR3 is 13 residues. J was trimmed by 1 base and V by 7 bases; bases with no gene match: 2. Germline-derived CDR1 and CDR2 are SEHNR and FQNEAQ (reference sequence). The CDR3 sequence: CASTSGGQETQYF. Here the CDR3 DNA reads TGTGCCAGCACCAGCGGGGGCCAAGAGACCCAGTACTTC. The whole variable domain, remainder taken from reference TRBV7-9 and TRBJ2-5, is DTGVSQNPRHKITKRGQNVTFRCDPISEHNRLYWYRQTLGQGPEFLTYFQNEAQLEKSRLLSDRFSAERPKGSFSTLEIQRTEQGDSAMYLCASTSGGQETQYFGPGTRLLVL.

The gene calls are TRBV3-1 (or the pseudogene TRBV3-2) and TRBJ2-1; the D gene is possibly TRBD2 (6 bases). The germline V gene has CDR1 LGHDT and CDR2 YNNKEL (reference sequence). Trimming took 6 bases from V and 10 from J, leaving 13 bases between them. The CDR3 runs to 12 residues. The CDR3 region is CASRLEGREQFF. In nucleotides, the CDR3 is TGTGCCAGCAGATTAGAGGGGAGGGAGCAGTTCTTC.

The chain joins TRBV5-1 to TRBJ2-2; TRBD1 might be the D (5 bases). The CDR3 contains 14 residues. V was clipped by 2 bases and J by 8 bases, with 13 bases between them. Germline V gene data show CDR1 as SGHRS and CDR2 as YFSETQ. CDR3 loop: CASSLDGAGGELFF. CDR3 bases: TGCGCCAGCAGCTTAGATGGGGCAGGAGGGGAGCTGTTTTTT.

J is TRBJ2-7 and V is TRBV7-6; D might be TRBD1 (6 bases). CDR1 and CDR2 (germline): SGHVS, FNYEAQ. The CDR3 spans 15 residues. V was shortened by 5 bases and J by 2 bases, with 16 bases between the two germline ends. The CDR3 reads CASSRAPTGTYEQYF. CDR3 DNA sequence: TGTGCCAGCAGCCGCGCTCCGACAGGAACCTACGAGCAGTACTTC.

The chain employs TRBV6-5 and TRBJ2-2; D is perhaps TRBD1 (6 bases). The germline V gene encodes CDR1 MNHEY and CDR2 SVGAGI. Trimming shortened V by 6 bases and J by 3 bases, and 14 bases separated the two germline ends. The CDR3 extends over 15 amino acids. The CDR3 region has the DNA TGTGCCAGCAGGTCGCAGGGGCCTTACACCGGGGAGCTGTTTTTT. Its protein is CASRSQGPYTGELFF.

The chain carries TRBV7-8 and TRBJ2-1; D might be TRBD2 (6 bases). The V gene's germline CDR1 is SGHVS and CDR2 FQNEAQ. The CDR3 contains 15 residues. Trimming removed 0 bases at V and 2 bases at J, with 8 bases between. DNA for the CDR3: TGTGCCAGCAGCTTAGCGGGGGGTCCCTACAATGAGCAGTTCTTC. This translates into CASSLAGGPYNEQFF. The variable domain in full, completed from reference TRBV7-8 and TRBJ2-1, reads GAGVSQSPRYKVAKRGQDVALRCDPISGHVSLFWYQQALGQGPEFLTYFQNEAQLDKSGLPSDRFFAERPEGSVSTLKIQRTQQEDSAVYLCASSLAGGPYNEQFFGPGTRLTVL.

This rearrangement joins TRBV4-2 to TRBJ2-1; TRBD1 matches at 10 bases. Germline V gene lookup returns CDR1 LGHNA and CDR2 YNFKEQ. This CDR3 region has 16 residues. With 0 bases clipped from V and 7 bases from J, the junction kept 6 bases outside the gene matches. The CDR3 coding sequence is TGTGCCAGCAGCCAAGAGGGGACAGGGGTGCGGAATGAGCAGTTCTTC. This sequence encodes CASSQEGTGVRNEQFF.

The chain recombines TRBV10-2 with TRBJ2-1; the D is unclear. Trimming took 4 bases from V and 4 from J, leaving 2 bases between them. This CDR3 contains 11 residues. Germline V gene sequence: CDR1 WSHSY, CDR2 SAAADI. CDR3: CASSAYNEQFF. DNA of the CDR3: TGCGCCAGCAGTGCTTACAATGAGCAGTTCTTC.

The table lists this clone with a few counts. The chain carries TRBV28 and TRBJ1-1; the D is unclear. Trimming shortened V by 8 bases and J by 5 bases, and 9 bases separated the two germline ends. The length of the CDR3 is 11 residues. The V gene's germline CDR1 is MDHEN and CDR2 SYDVKM. The CDR3 bases are TGTGCCAGCCGCGGCCTAACTGAAGCTTTCTTT. Its translation is CASRGLTEAFF.

V usage is TRBV3-1 (or the pseudogene TRBV3-2) and J usage is TRBJ1-2, with 10 bases identical to TRBD1. Unmatched junction bases numbered 14, after V lost 3 bases and J lost 7 bases. CDR1 LGHDT and CDR2 YNNKEL come from the germline V gene (reference sequence). CDR3 length: 17 residues. The CDR3 here is CASSHHRDRGFGGGYTF. Written as DNA, the CDR3 is TGTGCCAGCAGCCACCACCGGGACAGGGGTTTTGGAGGTGGCTACACCTTC.

The CDR3 here is CASSLGRGRSTDTQYF. CDR3 nucleotide sequence: TGTGCCAGCAGCTTAGGACGGGGTCGGAGCACAGATACGCAGTATTTT. The chain joins TRBV11-2 to TRBJ2-3; TRBD2 might be the D (5 bases). V lost 1 base and J lost 0, with 11 bases in between. The CDR3 spans 16 residues. Germline CDR1 is SGHAT and CDR2 is FQNNGV.

The rearrangement joins TRBV19 to TRBJ2-2; 8 nucleotides align to TRBD1. This CDR3 spans 16 amino acids. The V and J ends lost 4 bases and 6 bases, in that order; junction bases with no gene match: 10. Germline V gives CDR1 LNHDA, CDR2 SQIVND (reference sequence). In DNA form, the CDR3 reads TGTGCCAGTAGTAGGGCGGGACAGGATCAATCCGGGGAGCTGTTTTTT. Translation gives CASSRAGQDQSGELFF.

J is TRBJ1-6 and V is TRBV19; the match to TRBD1 covers 7 bases. J gave up 4 bases and V 6 bases, and 6 bases lay outside the gene matches. The CDR3 is made up of 15 amino acids. Germline V gene data show CDR1 as LNHDA and CDR2 as SQIVND (reference sequence). The CDR3: CASRPGQHYNSPLHF. In DNA, the CDR3 is TGTGCCAGTAGGCCGGGACAGCATTATAATTCACCCCTCCACTTT.

The chain carries TRBV7-9 and TRBJ2-5; 7 bases line up with TRBD2. Germline-derived CDR1 and CDR2 are SEHNR and FQNEAQ (reference sequence). The ends lost 6 bases at V and 0 bases at J; junction bases unmatched: 4. This CDR3 spans 14 amino acids. The CDR3 is CASSWGGNQETQYF. CDR3 DNA: TGTGCCAGCAGTTGGGGGGGAAACCAAGAGACCCAGTACTTC.

The rearrangement uses TRBV6-5 and TRBJ2-7; maybe TRBD2 (6 bases). Germline loops: CDR1 MNHEY, CDR2 SVGAGI. V was trimmed by 7 bases and J by 7 bases, leaving 20 bases between them. CDR3 length equals 14 residues. In nucleotides, the CDR3 is TGTGCCAGCAACCCCCGAAGGGGACTCGGGGAGCAGTACTTC. Protein sequence: CASNPRRGLGEQYF.

The count of this clone is one. This chain connects TRBV2 to TRBJ2-7, with a possible D match to TRBD1 (6 bases). Trimming stripped 6 bases from V and 3 bases from J, with 15 bases between. Germline CDR1 is SNHLY and CDR2 is FYNNEI. The CDR3 is 14 amino acids. In nucleotides, the CDR3 is TGTGCCAGCAGCCAGACAGGCTCTTTCTACGAGCAGTACTTC. Protein sequence: CASSQTGSFYEQYF.

V is TRBV2 and J is TRBJ2-1; a weak D match, TRBD1 (5 bases). The CDR3 covers 15 residues. Germline CDR1 SNHLY, CDR2 FYNNEI. V lost 5 bases and J lost 1, with 12 bases in between. The CDR3 coding sequence is TGTGCCAGCAGTTCAACGCAGGGTTCCTACAATGAGCAGTTCTTC. Protein: CASSSTQGSYNEQFF. Full variable domain (outside the CDR3, taken from reference TRBV2 and TRBJ2-1): EPEVTQTPSHQVTQMGQEVILRCVPISNHLYFYWYRQILGQKVEFLVSFYNNEISEKSEIFDDQFSVERPDGSNFTLKIRSTKLEDSAMYFCASSSTQGSYNEQFFGPGTRLTVL.

The chain uses TRBV5-1 and TRBJ2-5, with TRBD1 identical over 7 bases. In germline, CDR1 is SGHRS, CDR2 YFSETQ. The CDR3 contains 14 residues. After removal of 4 bases from V and 5 bases from J, the junction contained 8 bases not matched to a gene. In nucleotides, the CDR3 is TGCGCCAGCAGCCACGACAGGGCTGGCGAGACCCAGTACTTC. Translation gives CASSHDRAGETQYF. The full variable domain, its missing parts supplied by reference TRBV5-1 and TRBJ2-5, is KAGVTQTPRYLIKTRGQQVTLSCSPISGHRSVSWYQQTPGQGLQFLFEYFSETQRNKGNFPGRFSGRQFSNSRSEMNVSTLELGDSALYLCASSHDRAGETQYFGPGTRLLVL.

This clone appeared a single time. The chain combines TRBV5-6 with TRBJ1-5; weak D call: TRBD1 (6 bases). Germline V lookup: CDR1 SGHDT, CDR2 YYEEEE. The CDR3 consists of 15 residues. Trimming removed 4 bases at V and 9 bases at J, with 20 bases between. The CDR3 sequence: CASSTSRDTVWPQHF. The CDR3 DNA reads as TGTGCCAGCAGCACGAGCCGGGACACGGTTTGGCCCCAGCATTTT.

The chain carries TRBV27 and TRBJ1-1; the D is unclear. CDR3 size: 13 residues. Trimming stripped 5 bases from V and 1 base from J, with 8 bases between. Germline V gene lookup returns CDR1 MNHEY and CDR2 SMNVEV (reference sequence). In DNA form, the CDR3 reads TGTGCCAGCAGTCGGCAGGAGAACACTGAAGCTTTCTTT. It encodes CASSRQENTEAFF.

The rearrangement links TRBV19 to TRBJ1-1; D is unresolved. V lost 7 bases, J lost 7 bases, and 13 bases lay in between. This CDR3 has 12 residues. CDR1 is LNHDA and CDR2 is SQIVND in the germline V gene (reference sequence). CDR3 protein: CASTSDGNEAFF. CDR3 sequence (DNA): TGTGCCAGTACCTCGGACGGGAATGAAGCTTTCTTT.

The V gene is TRBV18, the J gene TRBJ2-3; 11 bases line up with TRBD2. CDR3 size: 16 residues. Germline V gives CDR1 KGHSH, CDR2 LQKENI. The junction had 5 bases not matched to a gene; V was cut back by 3 bases and J by 3 bases. CDR3 loop: CASSPVAGGPTDTQYF. DNA for the CDR3: TGTGCCAGCTCACCGGTAGCGGGAGGGCCAACAGATACGCAGTATTTT.

The chain uses TRBV28 and TRBJ1-2; a weak D match, TRBD1 (6 bases). The V gene lost 4 bases and the J gene lost 8 bases, with 14 bases spanning the gap. There are 13 residues in the CDR3. Per germline, CDR1 MDHEN and CDR2 SYDVKM. The CDR3 nucleotides are TGTGCCAGCAGTTGGAACAGGGAAGGAGGCTACACCTTC. Translation gives CASSWNREGGYTF.

This clone was seen more than once but under ten times. V and J are TRBV10-3 and TRBJ2-7; D remains unclear. CDR3 size: 11 residues. V lost 3 bases and J 4 bases, leaving 4 bases between the germline ends. Germline V gene data show CDR1 as ENHRY and CDR2 as SYGVKD. The CDR3: CAISDGYEQYF. CDR3 DNA: TGTGCCATCAGTGACGGGTACGAGCAGTACTTC.

This chain joins TRBV4-2 and TRBJ1-4, with TRBD1 identical over 7 bases. The junction had 6 bases not matched to a gene; V was cut back by 10 bases and J by 1 base. Germline V CDR1 and CDR2: LGHNA, YNFKEQ. The CDR3 is made up of 14 amino acids. Written as DNA, the CDR3 is TGTGCCACAACCCGGGACAGAACTAATGAAAAACTGTTTTTT. Its translation is CATTRDRTNEKLFF.

The V gene is TRBV9, the J gene TRBJ1-2; 8 positions agree with TRBD1. The CDR3 loop spans 15 amino acids. V trimming: 4 bases; J trimming: 5 bases; junction bases outside the gene matches: 10. The germline V gene has CDR1 SGDLS and CDR2 YYNGEE. CDR3 nucleotides: TGTGCCAGCAGCCCGGGGAGACAGGGGTTTTATGGCTACACCTTC. Translated: CASSPGRQGFYGYTF.

The rearrangement uses TRBV4-1 and TRBJ1-6, with TRBD1 matching 10 bases. In germline, CDR1 is MGHRA, CDR2 YSYEKL. Germline trimming cut 3 bases from V and 9 bases from J; bases unmatched to any gene: 8. The length of the CDR3 is 16 residues. The CDR3 nucleotides are TGCGCCAGCAGCCATCCGCGGACAGGGGGTTTTTCACCCCTCCACTTT. Translated: CASSHPRTGGFSPLHF.

The V call is TRBV2, the J call TRBJ2-4; a weak D match, TRBD1 (6 bases). This CDR3 comprises 13 residues. V lost 6 bases to trimming and J lost 7 bases, with 13 bases between them. Germline V gene lookup returns CDR1 SNHLY and CDR2 FYNNEI. The CDR3 DNA sequence: TGTGCCAGCAGCAGGGGCCTGGGGAACATTCAGTACTTC. Its protein is CASSRGLGNIQYF.